One sample yielded the 22 T cell receptor beta chains listed below, sequenced in a study of T cells after yellow fever vaccination. In TCRdb, the 5' RACE reads were re-called with MiXCR into one record per CDR3 protein. There are more than 95,000 distinct CDR3 sequences in the sample; 7.2% occur only once, and roughly 2.5% lies in the top ten. The sample here was CD4+ T cells sorted from PBMCs, taken roughly 47 days after the first yellow fever vaccination. Source of these receptors: a man aged 18-30 years who received the YFV17D yellow fever vaccine.

This clonotype has at least ten counts. J is TRBJ2-3 and V is TRBV20-1, with 7 bases matching TRBD2. Trimming at V came to 2 bases and at J to 2 bases, leaving 4 bases not matched to a gene. Germline V gene sequence: CDR1 DFQATT, CDR2 SNEGSKA (reference sequence). The CDR3 length is 14 residues. The CDR3 sequence: CSARLTSNTDTQYF. CDR3 DNA: TGCAGTGCTAGATTGACTAGCAACACAGATACGCAGTATTTT.

This clonotype has a count of ten or more. The chain employs TRBV12-3 or TRBV12-4 and TRBJ1-1; 7 nucleotides align to TRBD1. The CDR3 extends over 14 amino acids. J was trimmed by 5 bases and V by 6 bases; bases with no gene match: 9. The CDR3 protein is CASRSQGVRTEAFF. The CDR3 region has the DNA TGTGCCAGCAGGTCTCAGGGGGTTAGGACTGAAGCTTTCTTT.

This clonotype was seen many times. This sequence joins TRBV20-1 and TRBJ2-2; TRBD2 is a possible D gene (6 bases). Germline values: CDR1 DFQATT, CDR2 SNEGSKA (reference sequence). Trimming removed 4 bases at V and 1 base at J, with 13 bases between. The CDR3 is made up of 15 amino acids. CDR3: CSATTPGGNTGELFF. CDR3 sequence (DNA): TGCAGTGCTACAACACCCGGGGGGAACACCGGGGAGCTGTTTTTT.

This clonotype was detected ten times or more. V usage is TRBV20-1 and J usage is TRBJ2-1, with a weak D call TRBD2 (6 bases). Germline V lookup: CDR1 DFQATT, CDR2 SNEGSKA (reference sequence). V lost 3 bases and J 6 bases, leaving 9 bases between the germline ends. This CDR3 has 12 amino acids. This CDR3 is CSASRDSNEQFF. The CDR3 nucleotides read TGCAGTGCTAGTAGGGACTCCAATGAGCAGTTCTTC.

The chain employs TRBV7-2 and TRBJ1-3; D not resolved. V lost 2 bases and J lost 1, with 12 bases in between. The CDR3 runs 16 residues. The germline V gene encodes CDR1 SGHTA and CDR2 FQGNSA. The DNA of the CDR3 is TGTGCCAGCAGCTTATTCGACCCCGCTTCTGGAAACACCATATATTTT. This translates into CASSLFDPASGNTIYF.

This clonotype has at least ten counts. This chain links TRBV7-2 with TRBJ2-1, with D unresolved. V gave up 4 bases and J gave up 6 bases, with 10 bases separating them. There are 13 residues in the CDR3. From germline, CDR1 is SGHTA and CDR2 FQGNSA. CDR3 in amino acids: CASSSSSGNEQFF. CDR3 coding DNA: TGTGCCAGCAGCTCTTCTTCCGGCAATGAGCAGTTCTTC.

This clonotype appeared many times. This chain links TRBV29-1 with TRBJ2-2; the match to TRBD1 covers 7 bases. The CDR3 extends over 14 amino acids. The germline gives CDR1 SQVTM, CDR2 ANQGSEA. With V trimmed by 4 bases and J by 3 bases, 5 bases remained unmatched. This CDR3 is CSVADRLDTGELFF. In nucleotides, the CDR3 is TGCAGCGTTGCGGACAGGTTGGACACCGGGGAGCTGTTTTTT.

This clonotype was recorded at least ten times. The CDR3 nucleotides read TGTGCCAGCAGCTTACTAAGAGATACGCAGTATTTT. This codes for CASSLLRDTQYF. The rearrangement uses TRBV7-2 and TRBJ2-3; D gene uncertain. The CDR3 spans 12 residues. Germline V gene data show CDR1 as SGHTA and CDR2 as FQGNSA. The V gene lost 2 bases and the J gene lost 5 bases, with 5 bases spanning the gap.

This clonotype was picked up many times. The J gene is TRBJ1-2, the V gene TRBV20-1; D uncertain. V lost 5 bases, J lost 0 bases, and 10 bases lay in between. The CDR3 has 13 amino acids. CDR1 and CDR2 (germline): DFQATT, SNEGSKA (reference sequence). CDR3 loop: CSALGSANYGYTF. CDR3 nucleotide sequence: TGCAGTGCTCTCGGATCAGCTAACTATGGCTACACCTTC.

This clonotype came up once. Given a much more abundant clone one base away, this may be a read error. V and J are TRBV19 and TRBJ2-6; no reliable D call. This CDR3 contains 13 residues. Germline assignment: CDR1 LNHDA and CDR2 SQIVND (reference sequence). The CDR3 DNA is TGTGCCAGTAGACTATCTGGGACCAACGTCCTGACTTTC. As protein: CASRLSGTNVLTF. Based on the CDR3 plus reference TRBV19 and TRBJ2-6, the full variable domain is DGGITQSPKYLFRKEGQNVTLSCEQNLNHDAMYWYRQDPGQGLRLIYYSQIVNDFQKGDIAEGYSVSREKKESFPLTVTSAQKNPTAFYLCASRLSGTNVLTFGAGSRLTVL.

The chain employs TRBV5-1 and TRBJ2-2; the D gene is possibly TRBD1 (5 bases). This CDR3 is 16 amino acids long. CDR1 SGHRS and CDR2 YFSETQ come from the germline V gene. V dropped 3 bases and J dropped 0 bases, with 12 bases sitting between them. The CDR3 coding sequence is TGCGCCAGCAGCTCGGCGGACATGGCGAACACCGGGGAGCTGTTTTTT. Protein: CASSSADMANTGELFF.

Ten or more counts support this clonotype. V and J are TRBV21-1 and TRBJ2-7; TRBD1 is taken as the D call from the table, unchecked against the DNA. TRBV21-1 represents a pseudogene. CDR3 length equals 17 residues. The CDR3 bases are TGTGCCAGCAGCAAAGCGGGTGTCAGATACTCACGGGGGGAGCAGTACGTC. Translation gives CASSKAGVRYSRGEQYV.

In its sample, this clonotype was seen many times. V gene TRBV5-1 combines with J gene TRBJ1-1, with unresolved D. This CDR3 is built from 14 residues. Germline V gene data show CDR1 as SGHRS and CDR2 as YFSETQ. V dropped 0 bases and J dropped 5 bases, with 11 bases sitting between them. The chain's CDR3 is CASSLAIQRTEAFF. Here the CDR3 DNA reads TGCGCCAGCAGCTTGGCCATCCAACGAACTGAAGCTTTCTTT.

This clonotype was detected ten times or more. The J gene is TRBJ1-2, the V gene TRBV2; D gene ambiguous. This CDR3 spans 11 amino acids. V was clipped by 0 bases and J by 8 bases, with 4 bases between them. Germline loops: CDR1 SNHLY, CDR2 FYNNEI. CDR3: CASSEAGGYTF. CDR3 DNA: TGTGCCAGCAGTGAAGCGGGAGGCTACACCTTC.

This clonotype has at least ten counts. The rearrangement uses TRBV18 and TRBJ2-5; 7 positions match TRBD1. Germline V gene data show CDR1 as KGHSH and CDR2 as LQKENI. V shed 3 bases, J shed 0 bases, and the junction held 10 bases outside the gene matches. The CDR3 is 17 residues long. In DNA, the CDR3 is TGTGCCAGCTCACCGTTTGAAGGGACAGCGTACCAAGAGACCCAGTACTTC. The encoded protein is CASSPFEGTAYQETQYF.

This clonotype was seen ten or more times. V usage is TRBV24-1 and J usage is TRBJ2-7, with D possibly matching TRBD1 (5 bases). Trimming pared 0 bases from V and 5 bases from J, leaving 19 bases between. The CDR3 is 17 amino acids. Germline V gene data show CDR1 as KGHDR and CDR2 as SFDVKD. Here the CDR3 DNA reads TGTGCCACCAGTGATTTGAGGGGCCAGGAGCGCAACGACGAGCAGTACGTC. Residues: CATSDLRGQERNDEQYV.

This clonotype was counted only a few times. The V and J genes are TRBV12-3 or TRBV12-4 and TRBJ1-3; D is ambiguous. There are 15 residues in the CDR3. Between the trimmed V and J ends, which lost 1 base and 4 bases, there was a span of 11 bases. The CDR3 coding sequence is TGTGCCAGCAGTTTAGGCGCCGGGTCAGGAAACACCATATATTTT. Its protein product is CASSLGAGSGNTIYF.

The V and J genes are TRBV20-1 and TRBJ2-1; the match to TRBD1 covers 10 bases. Germline CDR1 and CDR2: DFQATT and SNEGSKA (reference sequence). The CDR3 runs 16 residues. With 5 bases clipped from V and 3 bases from J, the junction kept 10 bases outside the gene matches. The CDR3 DNA sequence: TGCAGTGCTGGGGCCCCGGGACAGGGGAACTACAATGAGCAGTTCTTC. Its translation: CSAGAPGQGNYNEQFF.

The chain links TRBV9 to TRBJ2-7; the D gene is possibly TRBD1 (6 bases). Per the germline V gene, CDR1 is SGDLS and CDR2 is YYNGEE. CDR3 length: 13 amino acids. CDR3 DNA: TGTGCCAGCAGGGTAGGGGGAATATACGAGCAGTACGTC. Its protein product is CASRVGGIYEQYV.

This clonotype was seen at least ten times. The rearrangement links TRBV11-2 to TRBJ2-4; D remains unclear. This CDR3 comprises 15 residues. Germline CDR1 reads SGHAT; CDR2 reads FQNNGV. Trimming took off 0 bases at V and 7 bases at J, with 13 bases between the two ends. The CDR3 DNA reads as TGTGCCAGCAGCTTAGAGGTCAACTATCCGAACATTCAGTACTTC. Translation gives CASSLEVNYPNIQYF.

This clonotype has at least ten counts. At one end, the junction sequence differs from germline, possibly due to a read error. This chain uses TRBV12-3 or TRBV12-4 with TRBJ2-2, with D perhaps matching TRBD1 (6 bases). CDR3 length: 12 amino acids. Written as DNA, the CDR3 is TGTGCCAGCAGCTTAGGGGACAGGGAGCTGTTTTTT. Residues: CASSLGDRELFF.

This sequence joins TRBV6-2 or TRBV6-3 and TRBJ2-7; D unresolved. Germline values: CDR1 MNHEY, CDR2 SVGEGT. Trimming pared 5 bases from V and 5 bases from J, leaving 13 bases between. This CDR3 is 13 amino acids long. CDR3 coding DNA: TGTGCCAGCAGTCCCCGGGTCGTCAACGAGCAGTACTTC. It codes for CASSPRVVNEQYF.